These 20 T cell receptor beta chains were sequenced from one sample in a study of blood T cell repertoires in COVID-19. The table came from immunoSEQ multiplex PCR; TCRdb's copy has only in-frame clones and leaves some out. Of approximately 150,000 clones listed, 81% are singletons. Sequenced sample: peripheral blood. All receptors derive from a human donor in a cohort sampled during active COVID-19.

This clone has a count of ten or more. CDR3 sequence: CASSASSTPEAFF. Written as DNA, the CDR3 is TGTGCCAGCAGCGCTAGTTCGACCCCTGAAGCTTTCTTT. The J gene is TRBJ1-1, the V gene TRBV9; D is unresolved. CDR3 size: 13 residues. Germline V gene lookup returns CDR1 SGDLS and CDR2 YYNGEE. Trimming cost V 3 bases and J 6 bases, with 12 bases left between them.

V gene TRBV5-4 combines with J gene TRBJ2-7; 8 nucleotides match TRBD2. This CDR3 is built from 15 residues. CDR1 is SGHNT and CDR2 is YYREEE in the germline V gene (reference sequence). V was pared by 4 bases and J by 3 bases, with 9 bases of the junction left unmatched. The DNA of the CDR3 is TGTGCCAGCAGCCCGGGTGGACTAGCAGTCTACGAGCAGTACTTC. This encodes CASSPGGLAVYEQYF.

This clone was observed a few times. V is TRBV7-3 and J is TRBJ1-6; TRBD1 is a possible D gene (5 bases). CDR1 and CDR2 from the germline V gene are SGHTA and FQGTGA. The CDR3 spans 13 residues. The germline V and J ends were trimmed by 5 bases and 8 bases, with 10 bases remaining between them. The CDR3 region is CASSLQGDSPLHF. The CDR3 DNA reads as TGTGCCAGCAGCCTGCAGGGTGATTCACCCCTCCACTTT.

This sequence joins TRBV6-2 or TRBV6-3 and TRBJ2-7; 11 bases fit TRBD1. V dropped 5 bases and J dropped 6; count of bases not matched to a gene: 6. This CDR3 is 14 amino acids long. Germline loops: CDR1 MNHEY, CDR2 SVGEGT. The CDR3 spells CASSRTGGLIEQYF. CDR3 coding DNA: TGTGCCAGCAGTCGGACAGGGGGCTTGATCGAGCAGTACTTC.

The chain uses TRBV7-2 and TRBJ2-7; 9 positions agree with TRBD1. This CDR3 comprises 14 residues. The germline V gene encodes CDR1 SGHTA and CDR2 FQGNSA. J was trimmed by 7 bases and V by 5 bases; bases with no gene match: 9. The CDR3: CASSKRDRVPEQYF. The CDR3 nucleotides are TGTGCCAGCAGCAAACGGGACAGGGTACCTGAGCAGTACTTC. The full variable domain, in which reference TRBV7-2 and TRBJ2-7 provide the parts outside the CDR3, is GAGVSQSPSNKVTEKGKDVELRCDPISGHTALYWYRQSLGQGLEFLIYFQGNSAPDKSGLPSDRFSAERTGGSVSTLTIQRTQQEDSAVYLCASSKRDRVPEQYFGPGTRLTVT.

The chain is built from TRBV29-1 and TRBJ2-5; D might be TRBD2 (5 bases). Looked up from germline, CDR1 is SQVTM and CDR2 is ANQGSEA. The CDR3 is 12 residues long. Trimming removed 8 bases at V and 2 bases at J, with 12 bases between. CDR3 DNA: TGCAGCACCCGATCGGGACAAGAGACCCAGTACTTC. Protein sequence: CSTRSGQETQYF.

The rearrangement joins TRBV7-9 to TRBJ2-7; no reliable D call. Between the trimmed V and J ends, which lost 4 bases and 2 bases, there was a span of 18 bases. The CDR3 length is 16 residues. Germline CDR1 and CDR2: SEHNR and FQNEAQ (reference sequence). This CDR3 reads CASSSPPLEIPYEQYF. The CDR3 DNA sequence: TGTGCCAGCAGCTCGCCCCCCCTAGAGATTCCCTACGAGCAGTACTTC.

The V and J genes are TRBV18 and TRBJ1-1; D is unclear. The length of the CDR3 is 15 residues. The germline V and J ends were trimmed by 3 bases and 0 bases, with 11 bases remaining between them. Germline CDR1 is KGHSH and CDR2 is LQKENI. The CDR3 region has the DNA TGTGCCAGCTCACCGGGCACTAGCATGAACACTGAAGCTTTCTTT. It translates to CASSPGTSMNTEAFF.

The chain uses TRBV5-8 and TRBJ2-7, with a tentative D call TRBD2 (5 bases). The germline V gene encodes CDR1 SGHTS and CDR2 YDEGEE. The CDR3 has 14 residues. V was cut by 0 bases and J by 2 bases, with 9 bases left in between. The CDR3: CASSLGDYPYEQYF. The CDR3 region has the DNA TGTGCCAGCAGCTTGGGAGACTATCCCTACGAGCAGTACTTC.

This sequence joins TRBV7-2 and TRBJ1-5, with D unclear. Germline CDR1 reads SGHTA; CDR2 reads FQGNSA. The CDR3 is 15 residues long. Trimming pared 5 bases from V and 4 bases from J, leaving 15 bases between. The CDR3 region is CASSLLLALNQPQHF. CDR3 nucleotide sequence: TGTGCCAGCAGCCTATTACTAGCGCTAAATCAGCCCCAGCATTTT.

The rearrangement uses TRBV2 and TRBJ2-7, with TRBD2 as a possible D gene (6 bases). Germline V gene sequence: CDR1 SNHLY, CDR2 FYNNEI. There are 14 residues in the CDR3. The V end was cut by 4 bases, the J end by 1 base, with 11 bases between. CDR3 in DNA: TGTGCCAGCAGTGGCGGGGCGCCGTCCTACGAGCAGTACTTC. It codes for CASSGGAPSYEQYF.

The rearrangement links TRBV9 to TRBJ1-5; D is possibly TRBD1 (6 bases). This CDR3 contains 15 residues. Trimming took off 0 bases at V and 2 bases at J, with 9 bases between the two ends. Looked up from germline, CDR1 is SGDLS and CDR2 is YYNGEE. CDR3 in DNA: TGTGCCAGCAGCGTAGGGGACACCCGCAATCAGCCCCAGCATTTT. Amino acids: CASSVGDTRNQPQHF.

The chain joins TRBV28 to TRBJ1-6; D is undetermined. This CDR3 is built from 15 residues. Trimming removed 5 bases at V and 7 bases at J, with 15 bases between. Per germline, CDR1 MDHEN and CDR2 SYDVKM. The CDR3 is CASSIYRDFNSPLHF. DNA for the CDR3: TGTGCCAGCAGTATTTACCGGGATTTCAATTCACCCCTCCACTTT.

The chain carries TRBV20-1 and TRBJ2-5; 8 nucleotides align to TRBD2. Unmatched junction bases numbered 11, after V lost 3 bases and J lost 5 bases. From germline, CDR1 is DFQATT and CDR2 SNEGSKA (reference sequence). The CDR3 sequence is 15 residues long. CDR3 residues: CSASRPSGSGETQYF. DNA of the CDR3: TGCAGTGCTAGTCGCCCCAGCGGGAGTGGTGAGACCCAGTACTTC.

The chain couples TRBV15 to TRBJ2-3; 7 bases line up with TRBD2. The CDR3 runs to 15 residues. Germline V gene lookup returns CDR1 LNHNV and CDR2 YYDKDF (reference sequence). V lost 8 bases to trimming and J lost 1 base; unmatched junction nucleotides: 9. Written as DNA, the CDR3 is TGTGCCACCTCGGGTCTAGCGGCGGGCACAGATACGCAGTATTTT. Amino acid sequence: CATSGLAAGTDTQYF.

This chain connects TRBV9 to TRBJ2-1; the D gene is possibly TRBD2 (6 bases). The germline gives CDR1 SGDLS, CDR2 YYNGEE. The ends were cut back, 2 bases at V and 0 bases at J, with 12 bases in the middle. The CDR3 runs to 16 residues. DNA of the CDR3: TGTGCCAGCAGCGTCCGGGGGAAGAGCTCCTACAATGAGCAGTTCTTC. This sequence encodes CASSVRGKSSYNEQFF.

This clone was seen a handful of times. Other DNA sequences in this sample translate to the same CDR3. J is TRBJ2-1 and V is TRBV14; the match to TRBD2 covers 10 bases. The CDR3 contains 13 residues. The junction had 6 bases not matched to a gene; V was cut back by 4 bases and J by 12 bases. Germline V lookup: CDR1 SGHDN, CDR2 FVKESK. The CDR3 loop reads CASSLGLAKRQFF. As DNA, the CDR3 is TGTGCCAGCAGCCTGGGACTAGCGAAGAGGCAGTTCTTC. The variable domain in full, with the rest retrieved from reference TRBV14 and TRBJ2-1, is EAGVTQFPSHSVIEKGQTVTLRCDPISGHDNLYWYRRVMGKEIKFLLHFVKESKQDESGMPNNRFLAERTGGTYSTLKVQPAELEDSGVYFCASSLGLAKRQFFGPGTRLTVL.

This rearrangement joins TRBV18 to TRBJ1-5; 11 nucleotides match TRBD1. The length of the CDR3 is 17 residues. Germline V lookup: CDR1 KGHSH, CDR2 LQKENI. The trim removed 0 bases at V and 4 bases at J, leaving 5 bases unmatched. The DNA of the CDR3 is TGTGCCAGCTCACCACCGGGACAGGGGGGAAAAAATCAGCCCCAGCATTTT. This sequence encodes CASSPPGQGGKNQPQHF.

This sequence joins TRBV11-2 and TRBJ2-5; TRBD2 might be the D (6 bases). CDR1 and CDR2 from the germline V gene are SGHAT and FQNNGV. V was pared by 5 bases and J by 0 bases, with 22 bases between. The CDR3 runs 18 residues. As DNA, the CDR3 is TGTGCCAGCAGCCTGTGGGGCCCAGGGAGGAGGGACCAAGAGACCCAGTACTTC. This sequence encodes CASSLWGPGRRDQETQYF.

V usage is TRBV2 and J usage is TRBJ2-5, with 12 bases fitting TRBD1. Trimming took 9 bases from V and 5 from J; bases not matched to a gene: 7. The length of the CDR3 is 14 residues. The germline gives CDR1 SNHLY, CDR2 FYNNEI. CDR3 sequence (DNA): TGTGCCAGTACGGGACAGGGGGCTAGGGAGACCCAGTACTTC. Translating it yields CASTGQGARETQYF.